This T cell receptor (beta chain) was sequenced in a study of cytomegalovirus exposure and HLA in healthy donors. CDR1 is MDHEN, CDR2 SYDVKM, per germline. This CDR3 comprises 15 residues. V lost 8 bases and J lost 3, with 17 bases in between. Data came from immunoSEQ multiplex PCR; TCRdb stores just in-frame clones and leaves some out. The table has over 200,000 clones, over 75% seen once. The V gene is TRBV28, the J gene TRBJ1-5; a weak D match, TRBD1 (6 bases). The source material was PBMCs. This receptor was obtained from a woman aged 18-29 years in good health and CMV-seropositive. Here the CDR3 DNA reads TGTGCCAGCGGTAACCCAGGGGACTACAATCAGCCCCAGCATTTT. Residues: CASGNPGDYNQPQHF.